This is a list of T cell receptor beta chains from one sample in a study of T cell responses to AZD1222 COVID-19 vaccine. Data came from immunoSEQ multiplex PCR; TCRdb stores just in-frame clones and leaves some out. The sample has 150,000 to 200,000 clones, just over 90% seen once. The sequences come from peripheral blood, collected 28 days after the second AZD1222 dose. The origin of the receptors is an adult who received the AZD1222 COVID-19 vaccine. CDR3s include the opening cysteine and the closing phenylalanine or tryptophan. D genes are given only for firm matches. The size entry is marked missing in some rows and otherwise reads once, few, many or a size class.

>TRBV7-9|.|TRBJ1-5|.
TGTGCCAGCAGCGGGGGAGGGACAAATTTGCCCCAGCATTTT
CASSGGGTNLPQHF
>TRBV5-1|TRBD1|TRBJ1-3|.
TGCGCCAGCAGCTTGGGGGACAGCGCTAGCTCTGGAAACACCATATATTTT
CASSLGDSASSGNTIYF
>TRBV7-2|.|TRBJ1-5|.
TGTGCCAGCAGCCTGCGACAGGACTATCAGCCCCAGCATTTT
CASSLRQDYQPQHF
>TRBV19|.|TRBJ2-1|.
TGTGCCAGTAGCTCTAGCGCGAGCTCCTACAATGAGCAGTTCTTC
CASSSSASSYNEQFF
>TRBV7-2|.|TRBJ2-7|.
TGTGCCAGCAGCTTAGCTAGCGGATCTCAATACGAGCAGTACTTC
CASSLASGSQYEQYF
>TRBV5-1|.|TRBJ1-1|.
TGCGCCAGCAGCTTGGTTCGGGATTCTGAAGCTTTCTTT
CASSLVRDSEAFF
>TRBV30|.|TRBJ1-1|few
TGTGCCTGGAGGACCGGGGGGCGCGGGGAGGCTGAAGCTTTCTTT
CAWRTGGRGEAEAFF
>TRBV7-3|.|TRBJ2-1|.
TGTGCCAGCAGCTTAAGTCGGGGGCCCTACAATGAGCAGTTCTTC
CASSLSRGPYNEQFF
>TRBV11-2|.|TRBJ1-3|once
TGTGCCAGCAGCCCCGGGGGGCAGGCCGGTCTTGGAAACACCATATATTTT
CASSPGGQAGLGNTIYF
>TRBV5-8|TRBD1|TRBJ1-2|.
TGTGCCAGCAGCTATCCTACAGGGGGCCATGGCTACACCTTC
CASSYPTGGHGYTF
>TRBV6-1|TRBD1|TRBJ1-2|.
TGTGCCAGCAGTGAAGTGGGACAGGGAAGCTACACCTTC
CASSEVGQGSYTF
>TRBV7-9|TRBD1|TRBJ1-5|.
TGTGCCAGCAGCGGCGACAGGGGAGGTGTTCAGCCCCAGCATTTT
CASSGDRGGVQPQHF
>TRBV6-2/TRBV6-3|.|TRBJ2-1|few
TGTGCCAGCAGTTACGCGGGACTCCCCAATGAGCAGTTCTTC
CASSYAGLPNEQFF
>TRBV2|TRBD2|TRBJ2-1|.
TGTGCCAGCGACACTAGCGGGGGGGCCACTGAGCAGTTCTTC
CASDTSGGATEQFF
>TRBV11-3|.|TRBJ2-2|.
TGTGCCAGCAGCCCCTACCGGACCGGCGTCCCGAACACCGGGGAGCTGTTTTTT
CASSPYRTGVPNTGELFF
>TRBV5-4|.|TRBJ1-1|.
TGTGCCAGCAGCTTGGTACGGGACGCTGAAGCTTTCTTT
CASSLVRDAEAFF
>TRBV3-1/TRBV3-2|.|TRBJ1-2|few
TGTGCCAGCAGCCCCACGCGGGGGAATCTCTATGGCTACACCTTC
CASSPTRGNLYGYTF
>TRBV28|TRBD1|TRBJ1-2|.
TGTGCCAGCAGTCTACAGGGGACATCCAACATTTTCTTCTATGGCTACACCTTC
CASSLQGTSNIFFYGYTF
>TRBV9|.|TRBJ1-1|.
TGTGCCAGCAGCGTAGCAAGTATCATGAACACTGAAGCTTTCTTT
CASSVASIMNTEAFF
>TRBV5-1|TRBD1|TRBJ2-2|.
TGCGCCAGCAGCCCCTTACAGGGGGCGTACGGGGAGCTGTTTTTT
CASSPLQGAYGELFF
>TRBV5-1|TRBD1|TRBJ1-6|.
TGCGCCAGCAGCTTGAGGTTCCAAAGGACAGGGGCTTCACCCCTCCACTTT
CASSLRFQRTGASPLHF
>TRBV2|TRBD2|TRBJ2-1|.
TGTGCCAGCAGTTCTGTAGCGGGAGGTCCCAATGAGCAGTTCTTC
CASSSVAGGPNEQFF
>TRBV18|.|TRBJ1-6|.
TGTGCCAGCTCACCAGGGCGACAGAGTTCACCCCTCCACTTT
CASSPGRQSSPLHF
>TRBV3-1/TRBV3-2|.|TRBJ1-5|.
TGTGCCAGCAGCCCCGGTTCTCGACACCGCAATCAGCCCCAGCATTTT
CASSPGSRHRNQPQHF
>TRBV28|TRBD1|TRBJ1-2|.
TGTGCCAGCAGTTTAGAGACAGGGGGCGCGGGTGGCTACACCTTC
CASSLETGGAGGYTF
>TRBV28|.|TRBJ2-4|.
TGTGCCAGCAGTTTAGAGCCCCCCGGGGGCGCAGCCAAAAACATTCAGTACTTC
CASSLEPPGGAAKNIQYF
>TRBV7-6|TRBD2|TRBJ2-1|.
TGTGCCAGCAGCCTTTTTCTAGCGGGTTTGAATGAGCAGTTCTTC
CASSLFLAGLNEQFF
>TRBV30|TRBD2|TRBJ2-7|.
TGTGCCTGGAGTAGTATTAGCGGGAGCTACGAGCAGTACTTC
CAWSSISGSYEQYF
>TRBV5-5|.|TRBJ2-7|.
TGTGCCAGCAGCCCGGATCGGGTTCCCTACGAGCAGTACTTC
CASSPDRVPYEQYF
>TRBV4-2|TRBD2|TRBJ2-1|.
TGTGCCAGCAGCCCCTCCGGGCGACTAGCGGGCAATGAGCAGTTCTTC
CASSPSGRLAGNEQFF